This T cell receptor (beta chain) was identified in a study of siplizumab effects on memory and regulatory T cells. Findings and caveats of the study: Under siplizumab, an average around 68% of mappable alloreactive CD4+ clones were Treg-derived, compared with under 35% in controls.

Each sample yielded about 9.2 x 10^4 assayed TCR templates. Sequencing used immunoSEQ multiplex PCR; TCRdb keeps in-frame clones, though not all of them. This table has roughly 110,000 clones, about 93% appearing once. A note on this clone: Its target is unknown.

The CDR3 sequence is 16 residues long. Trimming cost V 4 bases and J 1 base, with 16 bases left between them. From germline, CDR1 is MGHDK and CDR2 SYGVNS. The sequenced sample consisted of non-Treg CD4+ T cells sorted from blood. This chain connects TRBV25-1 to TRBJ1-1, with TRBD1 as a possible D gene (5 bases). This receptor was identified in a human donor in good health. The CDR3 nucleotides are TGTGCCAGCAGTGGGGGGTGGGCGAACCCGAACACTGAAGCTTTCTTT. This sequence encodes CASSGGWANPNTEAFF.